This T cell receptor (beta chain) originates from a study of control samples from healthy donors and cancer patients. The data were produced by immunoSEQ multiplex PCR, yet TCRdb's version contains in-frame clones alone and is incomplete. The repertoire includes 85,000 to 90,000 clones, roughly 91% of them detected once, and 8.5% to 10% sits in the top ten. In germline, CDR1 is MNHNS, CDR2 SASEGT. This CDR3 has 13 residues. The germline V and J ends were trimmed by 1 base and 10 bases, with 11 bases remaining between them. The genes are TRBV6-1 and TRBJ2-1; the D call may be TRBD1 or TRBD2 (6 bases each). Sequences were obtained from PBMCs. The receptor comes from a woman aged 50 to 65 with colorectal cancer. The CDR3, as DNA: TGTGCCAGCAGTGAAGAAGGGGGGTACGAGCAGTTCTTC. Protein sequence: CASSEEGGYEQFF.